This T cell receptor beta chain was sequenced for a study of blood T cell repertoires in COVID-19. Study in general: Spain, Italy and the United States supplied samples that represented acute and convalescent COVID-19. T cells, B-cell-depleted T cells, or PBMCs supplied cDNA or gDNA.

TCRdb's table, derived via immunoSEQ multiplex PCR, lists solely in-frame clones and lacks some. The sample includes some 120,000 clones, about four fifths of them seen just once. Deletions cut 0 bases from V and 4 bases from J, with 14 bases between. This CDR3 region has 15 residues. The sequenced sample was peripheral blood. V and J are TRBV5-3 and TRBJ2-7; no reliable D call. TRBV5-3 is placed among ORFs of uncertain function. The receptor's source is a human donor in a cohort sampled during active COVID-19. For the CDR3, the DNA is TGTGCCAGAAGCTTGGCCCTAGGTACCGTTTACGAGCAGTACTTC. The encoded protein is CARSLALGTVYEQYF.